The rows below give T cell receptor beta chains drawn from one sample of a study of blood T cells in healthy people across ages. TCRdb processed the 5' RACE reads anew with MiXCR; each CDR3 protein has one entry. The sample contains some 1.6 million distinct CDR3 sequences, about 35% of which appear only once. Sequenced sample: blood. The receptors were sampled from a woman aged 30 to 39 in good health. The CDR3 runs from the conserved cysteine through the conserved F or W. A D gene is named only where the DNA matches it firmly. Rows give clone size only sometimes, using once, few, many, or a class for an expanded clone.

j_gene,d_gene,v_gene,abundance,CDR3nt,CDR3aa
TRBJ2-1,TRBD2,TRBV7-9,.,TGTGCCAGCAGTTTAGATGCGGGAGGTGGGGAGCAGTTCTTC,CASSLDAGGGEQFF
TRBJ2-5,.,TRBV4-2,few,TGTGCCAGCAGCCAAGATCGGGTGGGGTACGTGTCGACCCAGTACTTC,CASSQDRVGYVSTQYF
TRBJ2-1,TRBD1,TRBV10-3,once,TGTGCCATCAGTGACCCCTCGAGGGGGCGGGATGAGCAGTTCTTC,CAISDPSRGRDEQFF
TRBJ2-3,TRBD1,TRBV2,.,TGTGCCAGCAAGTGGACAGGGGGCAAAAATACGCAGTATTTT,CASKWTGGKNTQYF
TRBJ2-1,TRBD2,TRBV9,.,TGTGCCAGCAGCACCAGCGGGAGCTTTGGTTACAATGAGCAGTTCTTC,CASSTSGSFGYNEQFF
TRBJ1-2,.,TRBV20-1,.,TGCAGTGCTAGGGACCCGGCCCTAGGGAACTATGGCTACACCTTC,CSARDPALGNYGYTF
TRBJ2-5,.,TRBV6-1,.,TGTGCCAGCAGTGAAGCAGGCGACTACTCTCCAGAGACCCAGTACTTC,CASSEAGDYSPETQYF
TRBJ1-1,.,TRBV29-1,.,TGCAGCGTCGAAGAAGTTAAGAGGACTGAAGCTTTCTTT,CSVEEVKRTEAFF
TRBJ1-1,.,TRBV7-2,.,TGTGCCAGCAGCTTAGCGGCCGGACTTGAAGCTTTCTTT,CASSLAAGLEAFF
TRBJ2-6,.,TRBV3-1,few,TGTGCCAGCAGCGACGTATTCTCTGGGGCCAACGTCCTGACTTTC,CASSDVFSGANVLTF
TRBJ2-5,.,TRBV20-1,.,TGCAGTGCTAAGCCTTGGTCCGGCCCGGGACAAGAGACCCAGTACTTC,CSAKPWSGPGQETQYF
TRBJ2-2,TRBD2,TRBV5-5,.,TGTGCCAGCAGCCGGACTGGGACTAGCGGGAAGAACACCGGGGAGCTGTTTTTT,CASSRTGTSGKNTGELFF
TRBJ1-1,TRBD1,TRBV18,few,TGTGCCAGCTCACCATCCGTGGGACAGGGGGCCGGGAACACTGAAGCTTTCTTT,CASSPSVGQGAGNTEAFF
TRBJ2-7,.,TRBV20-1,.,TGCGGTGCTAGAGCGGTCTCGTATGGGGGGTCCTACGAGCAGTACTTC,CGARAVSYGGSYEQYF
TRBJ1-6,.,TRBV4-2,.,TGTGCCAGCAGCCAAGATCATCTGGACGGGTCACCCCTCCACTTT,CASSQDHLDGSPLHF
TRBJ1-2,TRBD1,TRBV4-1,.,TGCGCCAGCAGCCCGGAAGGGAGGGGGCTGTATGGCTACACCTTC,CASSPEGRGLYGYTF
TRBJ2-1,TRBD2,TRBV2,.,TGTGCCAGCAGTGAGCGCGGGACTAGCGGCTACAATGAGCAGTTCTTC,CASSERGTSGYNEQFF
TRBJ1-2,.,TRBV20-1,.,TGCAGTGCCCCGACATTTAACTATGGCTACACCTTC,CSAPTFNYGYTF
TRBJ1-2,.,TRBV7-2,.,TGTGCCAGCACCCAGTTCGGGACACGAAAAGGGGATGGCTACACCTTC,CASTQFGTRKGDGYTF
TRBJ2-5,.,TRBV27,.,TGTGCCAGCAGTGAATATCGGACTTGGGGAGGCGGGCAGTACTTC,CASSEYRTWGGGQYF
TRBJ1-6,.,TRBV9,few,TGTGCCAGCAGCGTAGACGCAGGGTATAATTCACCCCTCCACTTT,CASSVDAGYNSPLHF
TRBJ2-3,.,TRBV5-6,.,TGTGCCAGCAGCTCCACAGACACAGATACACAGTATTTT,CASSSTDTDTQYF
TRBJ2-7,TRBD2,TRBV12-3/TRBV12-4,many,TGTGCCAGGAATACGGCGGGGGGGCCGGACGAGCAGTACTTC,CARNTAGGPDEQYF
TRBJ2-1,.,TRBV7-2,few,TGTGCCAGCAGCTTATGGGGTCAGGGAGGCAATGAGCAGTTCTTC,CASSLWGQGGNEQFF
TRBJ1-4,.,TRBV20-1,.,TGCAGTGCTACCCCCCTCGGCACGCTAACTAATGAAAAACTGTTTTTT,CSATPLGTLTNEKLFF
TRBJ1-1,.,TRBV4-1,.,TGCGCCAGCAGCCAAGATGGGCTCCGGGGTGGAAACACTGAAGCTTTCTTT,CASSQDGLRGGNTEAFF
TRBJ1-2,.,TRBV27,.,TGTGCCGGCAGTTTACGTGGAGGGGCTAACTATGGCTACACCTTC,CAGSLRGGANYGYTF
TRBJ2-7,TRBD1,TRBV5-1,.,TGCGCCAGCAGCGCCCGGGACAGAACGAACGTAGACGAGCAGTACTTC,CASSARDRTNVDEQYF
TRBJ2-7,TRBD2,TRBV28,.,TGTGCCAGCAGTACCCAGGGACTAGCGGTAACCTACGAGCAGTACTTC,CASSTQGLAVTYEQYF
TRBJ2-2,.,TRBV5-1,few,TGCGCCAGCAGCTTGGAATCGGGGTACACCGGGGAGCTGTTTTTT,CASSLESGYTGELFF
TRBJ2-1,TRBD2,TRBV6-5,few,TGTGCCAGCAGCCGTACGAGGGGACTAGCGGGAGGGGAGTTCTTC,CASSRTRGLAGGEFF
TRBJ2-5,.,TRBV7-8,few,TGTGCCAGCAGCTTAGTGCAGGGGGTGGCCGGGGGGAAAGAGACCCAGTACTTC,CASSLVQGVAGGKETQYF
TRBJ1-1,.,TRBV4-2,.,TGTGCCAGCAGACTTCGACAGAACCTGGTTGTTAGTAACACTGAAGCTTTCTTT,CASRLRQNLVVSNTEAFF
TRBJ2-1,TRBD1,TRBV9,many,TGTGCCAGCAGCGGAAGACAGGGTAATGAGCAGTTCTTC,CASSGRQGNEQFF
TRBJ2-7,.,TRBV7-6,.,TGTGCCAGCAACCCGAACAAGATCTACGAGCAGTACTTC,CASNPNKIYEQYF
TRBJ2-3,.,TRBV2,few,TGTGCCAGCAGTTGGGACCGCAGTGCAGATACGCAGTATTTT,CASSWDRSADTQYF
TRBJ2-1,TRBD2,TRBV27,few,TGTGCCAGCAGTTTACCCTCCTCGCGGGAGAGCGCCTACAATGAGCAGTTCTTC,CASSLPSSRESAYNEQFF
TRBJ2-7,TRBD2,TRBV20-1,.,TGCAGTGCTAGAGATGGACTAGCTGTCTACTACGAGCAGTACTTC,CSARDGLAVYYEQYF
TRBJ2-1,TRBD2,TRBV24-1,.,TGTGCCACCAGTGACGAAGCGGGAAGCTCCTACAATGAGCAGTTCTTC,CATSDEAGSSYNEQFF
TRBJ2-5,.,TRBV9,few,TGTGCCAGCAGCGTAGGAATTAGCCCTCAAGAGACCCAGTACTTC,CASSVGISPQETQYF
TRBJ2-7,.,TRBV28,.,TGTGCCAGCAGTTTCGGTGGGGTCCGATACGAGCAGTACTTC,CASSFGGVRYEQYF
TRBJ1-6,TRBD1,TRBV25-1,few,TGTGCCACTACGGGACAGGGGGTTAATTCACCCCTCCACTTT,CATTGQGVNSPLHF
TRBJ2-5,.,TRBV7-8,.,TGTACCAGCAGCTTAATCCGGGAAGGGTACCAAGAGACCCAGTACTTC,CTSSLIREGYQETQYF
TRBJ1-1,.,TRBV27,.,TGTGCCACTTCGACTAGATTGAACACTGAAACTTTCTTT,CATSTRLNTETFF
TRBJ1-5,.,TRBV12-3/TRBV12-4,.,TGTGCCAGCAGTTCGCAGCGTGGGGGTAGGGAGCCCCAGCATTTT,CASSSQRGGREPQHF
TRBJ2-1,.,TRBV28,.,TGTGCCAGCAGTCCATTTAAAGGGAGCTCCTACAATGAGCAGTTCTTC,CASSPFKGSSYNEQFF
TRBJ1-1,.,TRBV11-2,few,TGTGCCAGCAGACCACCCGGAGGTTGGGCCACTGAAGCTTTCTTT,CASRPPGGWATEAFF
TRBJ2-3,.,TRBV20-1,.,TGCAGTTGTGGAGCCTTGACGGGCAACACAGATACGCAGTATTTT,CSCGALTGNTDTQYF
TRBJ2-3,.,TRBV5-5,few,TGTGCCAGCAGCTTGAGGGTCCCAGATACGCAGTATTTT,CASSLRVPDTQYF
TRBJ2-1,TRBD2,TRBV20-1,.,TGCAGTCCCTCCCCTGTTATGACTAGCATCAATGAGCAGTTCTTC,CSPSPVMTSINEQFF
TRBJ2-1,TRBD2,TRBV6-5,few,TGTGCCAGCAGTACTACTAGCGGGAACTACGATGAGCAGTTCTTC,CASSTTSGNYDEQFF
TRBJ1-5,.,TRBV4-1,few,TGCGCCAGCAGCCAAGTTCAGGTCAATCAGCCCCAGCATTTT,CASSQVQVNQPQHF
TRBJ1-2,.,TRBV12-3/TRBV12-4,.,TGTGCCAGCAGCCTGGGACAATTCAGCTACACCTTC,CASSLGQFSYTF
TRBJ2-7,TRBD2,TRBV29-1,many,TGCAGCGTTGGGGAGCGGGGGGCCTACGAGCAGTACTTC,CSVGERGAYEQYF
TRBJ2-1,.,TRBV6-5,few,TGTGCCAGCAGTTACGAAGGGTTTTCCTACAATGAGCAGTTCTTC,CASSYEGFSYNEQFF